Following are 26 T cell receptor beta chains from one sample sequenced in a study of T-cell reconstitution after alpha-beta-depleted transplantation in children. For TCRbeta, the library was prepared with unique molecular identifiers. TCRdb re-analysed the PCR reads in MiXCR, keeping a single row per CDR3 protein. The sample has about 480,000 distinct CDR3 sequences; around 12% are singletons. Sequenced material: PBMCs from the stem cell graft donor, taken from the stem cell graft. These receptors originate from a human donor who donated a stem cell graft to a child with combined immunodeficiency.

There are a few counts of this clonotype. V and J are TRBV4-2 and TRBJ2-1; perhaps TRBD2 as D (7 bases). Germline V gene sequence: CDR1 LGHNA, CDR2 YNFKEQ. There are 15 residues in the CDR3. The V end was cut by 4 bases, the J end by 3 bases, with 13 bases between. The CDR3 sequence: CASSLGGGDYNEQFF. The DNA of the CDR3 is TGTGCCAGCAGCCTAGGGGGGGGGGACTACAATGAGCAGTTCTTC.

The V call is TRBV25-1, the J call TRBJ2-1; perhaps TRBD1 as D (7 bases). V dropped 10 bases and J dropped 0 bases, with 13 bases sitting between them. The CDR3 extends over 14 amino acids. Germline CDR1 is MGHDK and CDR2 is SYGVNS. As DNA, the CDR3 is TGTGCCACCAGGGGGGCGAGCTCCTACAATGAGCAGTTCTTC. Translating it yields CATRGASSYNEQFF.

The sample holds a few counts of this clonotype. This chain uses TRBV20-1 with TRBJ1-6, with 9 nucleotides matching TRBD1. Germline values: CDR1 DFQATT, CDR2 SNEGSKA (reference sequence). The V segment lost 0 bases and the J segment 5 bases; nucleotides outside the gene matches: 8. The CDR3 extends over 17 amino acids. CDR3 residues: CSAREPGQGRHNSPLHF. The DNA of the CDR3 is TGCAGTGCTAGAGAGCCGGGACAGGGAAGGCATAATTCACCCCTCCACTTT.

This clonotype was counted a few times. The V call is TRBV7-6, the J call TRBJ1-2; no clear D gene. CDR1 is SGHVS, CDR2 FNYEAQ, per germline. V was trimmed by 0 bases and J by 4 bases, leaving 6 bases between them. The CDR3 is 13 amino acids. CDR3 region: CASSLAGVYGYTF. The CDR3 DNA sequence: TGTGCCAGCAGCTTAGCAGGAGTCTATGGCTACACCTTC.

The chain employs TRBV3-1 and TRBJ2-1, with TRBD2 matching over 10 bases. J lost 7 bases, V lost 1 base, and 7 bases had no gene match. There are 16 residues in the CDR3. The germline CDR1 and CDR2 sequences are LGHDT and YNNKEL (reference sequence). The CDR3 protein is CASSQVSGGARNEQFF. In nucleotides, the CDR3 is TGTGCCAGCAGCCAAGTGAGCGGGGGGGCGCGGAATGAGCAGTTCTTC.

CDR3 in DNA: TGTGCCAGCAGTCCGGGACTAGCGTTACCCAATGAGCAGTTCTTC. This encodes CASSPGLALPNEQFF. The chain is built from TRBV12-3 or TRBV12-4 and TRBJ2-1; 10 bases are shared with TRBD2. CDR3 length equals 15 residues. The V segment lost 5 bases and the J segment 6 bases; nucleotides outside the gene matches: 7.

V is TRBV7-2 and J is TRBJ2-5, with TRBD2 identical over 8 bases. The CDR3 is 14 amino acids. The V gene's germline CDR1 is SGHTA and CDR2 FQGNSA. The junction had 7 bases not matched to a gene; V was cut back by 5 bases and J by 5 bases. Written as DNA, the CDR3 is TGTGCCAGCAGCAAAGGACTAGCCGGCGAGACCCAGTACTTC. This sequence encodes CASSKGLAGETQYF.

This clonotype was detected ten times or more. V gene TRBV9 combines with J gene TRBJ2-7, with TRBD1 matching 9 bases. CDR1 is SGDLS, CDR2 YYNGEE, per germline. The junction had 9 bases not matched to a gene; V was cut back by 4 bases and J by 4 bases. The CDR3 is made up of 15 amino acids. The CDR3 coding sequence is TGTGCCAGCAGCACCTCCGGGACAGGGCCGTACGAGCAGTACTTC. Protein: CASSTSGTGPYEQYF. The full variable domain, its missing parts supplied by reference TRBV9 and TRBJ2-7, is DSGVTQTPKHLITATGQRVTLRCSPRSGDLSVYWYQQSLDQGLQFLIQYYNGEERAKGNILERFSAQQFPDLHSELNLSSLELGDSALYFCASSTSGTGPYEQYFGPGTRLTVT.

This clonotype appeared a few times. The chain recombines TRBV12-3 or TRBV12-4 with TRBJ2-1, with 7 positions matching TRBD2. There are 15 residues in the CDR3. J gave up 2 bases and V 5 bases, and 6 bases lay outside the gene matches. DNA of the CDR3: TGTGCCAGCAGTATAGAGGGAGGGGCCTACAATGAGCAGTTCTTC. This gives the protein CASSIEGGAYNEQFF.

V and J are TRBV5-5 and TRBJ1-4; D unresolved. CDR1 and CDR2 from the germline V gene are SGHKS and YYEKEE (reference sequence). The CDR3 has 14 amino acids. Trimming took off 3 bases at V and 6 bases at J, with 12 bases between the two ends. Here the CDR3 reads CASSSGNWDEKLFF. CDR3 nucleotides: TGTGCCAGCAGCTCGGGAAACTGGGATGAAAAACTGTTTTTT.

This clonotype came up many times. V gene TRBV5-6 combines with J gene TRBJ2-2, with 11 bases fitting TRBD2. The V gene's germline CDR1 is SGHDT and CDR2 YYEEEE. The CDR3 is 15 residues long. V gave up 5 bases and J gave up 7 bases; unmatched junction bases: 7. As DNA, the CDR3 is TGTGCCAGCAGTTATCTAGCGGGAGGCCACGGGGAGCTGTTTTTT. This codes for CASSYLAGGHGELFF.

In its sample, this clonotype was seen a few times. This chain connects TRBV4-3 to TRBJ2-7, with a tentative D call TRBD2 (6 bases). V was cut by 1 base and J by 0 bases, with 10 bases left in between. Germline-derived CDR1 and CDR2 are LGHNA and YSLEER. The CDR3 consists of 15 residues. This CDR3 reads CASSQVAGSSYEQYF. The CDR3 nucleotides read TGCGCCAGCAGCCAAGTGGCGGGAAGCTCCTACGAGCAGTACTTC.

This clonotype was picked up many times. The DNA of the CDR3 is TGCGCCAGCAGCCTGACAGGAGGGGAGCAGTTCTTC. Its translation is CASSLTGGEQFF. The V gene is TRBV4-3, the J gene TRBJ2-1; either TRBD1 or TRBD2 may supply D (6 bases each). The V end was cut by 4 bases, the J end by 10 bases, with 11 bases between. CDR3 length: 12 amino acids. Per germline, CDR1 LGHNA and CDR2 YSLEER.

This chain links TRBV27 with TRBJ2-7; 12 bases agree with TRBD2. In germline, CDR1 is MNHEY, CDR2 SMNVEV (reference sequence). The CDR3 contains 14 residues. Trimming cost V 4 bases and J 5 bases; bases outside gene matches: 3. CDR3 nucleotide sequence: TGTGCCAGCAGTTGGCTAGCGGGAGGGAACGAGCAGTACTTC. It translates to CASSWLAGGNEQYF.

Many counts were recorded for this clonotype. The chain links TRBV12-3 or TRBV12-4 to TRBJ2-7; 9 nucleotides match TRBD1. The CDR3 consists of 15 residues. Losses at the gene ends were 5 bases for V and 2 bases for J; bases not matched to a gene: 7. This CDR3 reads CASSRPGQGAYEQYF. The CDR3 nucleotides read TGTGCCAGCAGTAGACCGGGACAGGGAGCCTACGAGCAGTACTTC.

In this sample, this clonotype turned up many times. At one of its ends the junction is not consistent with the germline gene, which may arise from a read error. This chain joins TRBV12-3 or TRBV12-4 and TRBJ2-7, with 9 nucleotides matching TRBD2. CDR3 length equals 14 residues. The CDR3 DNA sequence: TGTGCCAGCAGCTTAGCGGGAGTGTCGTACGAGCAGTACTTC. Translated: CASSLAGVSYEQYF.

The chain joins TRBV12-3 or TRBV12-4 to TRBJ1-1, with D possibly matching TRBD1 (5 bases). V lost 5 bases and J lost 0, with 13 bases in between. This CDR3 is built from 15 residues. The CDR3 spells CASSPTGTMNTEAFF. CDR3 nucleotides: TGTGCCAGCAGTCCCACTGGGACCATGAACACTGAAGCTTTCTTT.

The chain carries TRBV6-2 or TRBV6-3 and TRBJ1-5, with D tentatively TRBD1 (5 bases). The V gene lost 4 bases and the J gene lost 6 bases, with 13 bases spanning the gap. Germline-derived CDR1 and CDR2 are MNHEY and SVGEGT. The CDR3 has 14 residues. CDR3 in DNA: TGTGCCAGCAGTTCCCTGGGGGATCTTCAGCCCCAGCATTTT. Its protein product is CASSSLGDLQPQHF.

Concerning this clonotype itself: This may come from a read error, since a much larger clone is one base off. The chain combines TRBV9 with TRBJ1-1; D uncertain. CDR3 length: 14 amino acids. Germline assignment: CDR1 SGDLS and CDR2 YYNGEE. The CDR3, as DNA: TGTGCCAGCGGCGTACGAGGAAGTAACACTGAAGCTTTCTTT. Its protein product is CASGVRGSNTEAFF.

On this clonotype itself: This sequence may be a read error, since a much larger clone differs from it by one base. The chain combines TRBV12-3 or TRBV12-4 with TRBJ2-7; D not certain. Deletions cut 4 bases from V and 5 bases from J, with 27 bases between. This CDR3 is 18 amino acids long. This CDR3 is CASSSFLGQPGTGNEQYF. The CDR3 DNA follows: TGTGCCAGCAGTTCTTTCCTCGGGCAGCCAGGAACGGGTAACGAGCAGTACTTC.

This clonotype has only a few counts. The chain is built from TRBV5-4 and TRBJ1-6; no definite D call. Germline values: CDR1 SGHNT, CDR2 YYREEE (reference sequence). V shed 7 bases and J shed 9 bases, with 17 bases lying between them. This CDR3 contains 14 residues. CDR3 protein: CASGIWSSGSPLHF. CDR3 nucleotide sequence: TGTGCCAGCGGGATTTGGTCCTCTGGTTCACCCCTCCACTTT.

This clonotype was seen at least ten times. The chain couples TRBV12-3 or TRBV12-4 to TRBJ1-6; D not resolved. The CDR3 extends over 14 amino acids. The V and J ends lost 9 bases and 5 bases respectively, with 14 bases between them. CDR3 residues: CASGTLRDNSPLHF. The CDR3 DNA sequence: TGTGCCAGTGGAACTTTAAGGGATAATTCACCCCTCCACTTT.

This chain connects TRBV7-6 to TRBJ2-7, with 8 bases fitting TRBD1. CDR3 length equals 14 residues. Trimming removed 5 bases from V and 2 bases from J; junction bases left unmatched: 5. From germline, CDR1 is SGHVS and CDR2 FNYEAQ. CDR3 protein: CASSPDRATYEQYF. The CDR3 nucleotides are TGTGCCAGCAGCCCGGACAGGGCCACCTACGAGCAGTACTTC.

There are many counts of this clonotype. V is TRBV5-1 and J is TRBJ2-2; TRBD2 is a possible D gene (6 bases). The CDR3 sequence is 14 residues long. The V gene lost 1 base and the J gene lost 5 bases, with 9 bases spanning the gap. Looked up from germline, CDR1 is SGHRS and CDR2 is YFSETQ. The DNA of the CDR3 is TGCGCCAGCAGCTTGACGACTAGTACCGGGGAGCTGTTTTTT. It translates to CASSLTTSTGELFF. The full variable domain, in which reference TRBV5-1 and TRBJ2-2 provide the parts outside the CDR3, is KAGVTQTPRYLIKTRGQQVTLSCSPISGHRSVSWYQQTPGQGLQFLFEYFSETQRNKGNFPGRFSGRQFSNSRSEMNVSTLELGDSALYLCASSLTTSTGELFFGEGSRLTVL.

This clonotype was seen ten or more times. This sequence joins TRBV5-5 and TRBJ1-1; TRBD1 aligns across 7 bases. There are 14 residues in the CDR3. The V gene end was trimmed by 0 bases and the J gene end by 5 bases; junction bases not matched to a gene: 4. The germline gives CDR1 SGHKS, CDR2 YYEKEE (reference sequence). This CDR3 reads CASSLGRGPTEAFF. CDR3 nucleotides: TGTGCCAGCAGCTTGGGTAGGGGGCCGACTGAAGCTTTCTTT. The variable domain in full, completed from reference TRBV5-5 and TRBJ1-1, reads DAGVTQSPTHLIKTRGQQVTLRCSPISGHKSVSWYQQVLGQGPQFIFQYYEKEERGRGNFPDRFSARQFPNYSSELNVNALLLGDSALYLCASSLGRGPTEAFFGQGTRLTVV.

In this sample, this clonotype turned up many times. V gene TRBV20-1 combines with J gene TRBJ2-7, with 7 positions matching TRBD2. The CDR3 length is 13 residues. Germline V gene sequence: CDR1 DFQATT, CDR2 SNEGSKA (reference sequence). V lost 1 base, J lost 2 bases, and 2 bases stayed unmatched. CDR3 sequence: CSARAGGTYEQYF. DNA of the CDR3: TGCAGTGCTAGAGCGGGAGGTACCTACGAGCAGTACTTC.